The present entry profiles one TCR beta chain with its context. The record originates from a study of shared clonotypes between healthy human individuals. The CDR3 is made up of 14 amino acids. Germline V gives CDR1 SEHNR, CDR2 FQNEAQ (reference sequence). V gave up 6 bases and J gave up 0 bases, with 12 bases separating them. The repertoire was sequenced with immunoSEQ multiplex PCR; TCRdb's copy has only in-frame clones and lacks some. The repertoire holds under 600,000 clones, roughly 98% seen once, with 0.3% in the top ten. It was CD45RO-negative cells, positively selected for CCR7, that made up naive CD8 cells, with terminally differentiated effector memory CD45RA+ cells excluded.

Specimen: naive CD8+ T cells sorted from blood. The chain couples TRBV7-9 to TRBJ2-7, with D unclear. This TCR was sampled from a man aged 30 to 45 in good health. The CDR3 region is CASSPSGSSYEQYF. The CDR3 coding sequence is TGTGCCAGCAGTCCATCGGGCAGCTCCTACGAGCAGTACTTC. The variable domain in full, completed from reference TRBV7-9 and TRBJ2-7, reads DTGVSQNPRHKITKRGQNVTFRCDPISEHNRLYWYRQTLGQGPEFLTYFQNEAQLEKSRLLSDRFSAERPKGSFSTLEIQRTEQGDSAMYLCASSPSGSSYEQYFGPGTRLTVT.